This T cell receptor beta chain was captured by sequencing in a study of neoadjuvant anti-PD-1 for oral cavity cancer. Looking at the study overall: Non-progressing patients received a fourth nivolumab dose near day 43, then surgery on days 50-56. General study points: Treg/Th17 ratio rose with pretreatment blood and fell with post-treatment tumor TCRbeta clonality.

Cohort: HPV-negative, locally advanced oral cavity squamous cell carcinoma patients. Blood cells were analyzed directly, without culture or expansion. V was pared by 5 bases and J by 3 bases, with 11 bases between. CDR1 SGHTA and CDR2 FQGNSA come from the germline V gene. CDR3 length equals 15 residues. A word on this clone: The target antigen is unknown.

Using immunoSEQ multiplex PCR, the repertoire was profiled, and TCRdb retains in-frame clones only, with some absent. This sample has some 7,400 clones; just under 75% occur once, and the top ten carry around 3%. The sample was PBMCs, taken before nivolumab (anti-PD-1) treatment. This clonotype originated in a person aged 35-79 years with oral cavity squamous cell carcinoma. This chain links TRBV7-2 with TRBJ1-6; no clear D. In DNA form, the CDR3 reads TGTGCCAGCAGCCCGAGCCAGCTCTATAATTCACCCCTCCACTTT. Translating gives CASSPSQLYNSPLHF. Full variable domain (outside the CDR3, taken from reference TRBV7-2 and TRBJ1-6): GAGVSQSPSNKVTEKGKDVELRCDPISGHTALYWYRQSLGQGLEFLIYFQGNSAPDKSGLPSDRFSAERTGGSVSTLTIQRTQQEDSAVYLCASSPSQLYNSPLHFGNGTRLTVT.